One sample yielded the 9 T cell receptor beta chains listed below, sequenced in a study of CD8 T cells in Susac syndrome. With random hexamers, roughly 0.45 to 1 ug RNA was reverse transcribed. Using its own MiXCR run on the immunoSEQ multiplex PCR reads, TCRdb lists one record per CDR3 protein. The sample contains 150,000 to 200,000 distinct CDR3 sequences, 95% of which appear only once. The sample taken for sequencing was CD4+ T cells from PBMCs. The receptors derive from a human donor with multiple sclerosis.

This chain uses TRBV12-3 or TRBV12-4 with TRBJ1-2, with unresolved D. Deletions cut 3 bases from V and 3 bases from J, with 5 bases between. CDR3 length: 12 amino acids. The CDR3 DNA follows: TGTGCCAGCAGTTTGGAGGACTATGGCTACACCTTC. It encodes CASSLEDYGYTF.

The rearrangement links TRBV30 to TRBJ2-7, with 7 bases aligning to TRBD1. This CDR3 region has 13 residues. J lost 4 bases, V lost 2 bases, and 5 bases had no gene match. Germline V gene sequence: CDR1 GTSNPN, CDR2 SVGIG (reference sequence). The CDR3 DNA sequence: TGTGCCTGGAGTAGGGACAGAAGTTACGAGCAGTACTTC. Translating gives CAWSRDRSYEQYF.

As DNA, the CDR3 is TGTGCCACCAGTGACCCCGTGACAGGAGACAATGAGCAGTTCTTC. This sequence encodes CATSDPVTGDNEQFF. This chain links TRBV24-1 with TRBJ2-1; D is perhaps TRBD1 (6 bases). Trimming removed 4 bases from V and 5 bases from J, with 14 bases in between. The CDR3 covers 15 residues. The germline CDR1 and CDR2 sequences are KGHDR and SFDVKD.

The rearrangement uses TRBV3-1 and TRBJ2-5, with 7 nucleotides matching TRBD1. Germline CDR1 is LGHDT and CDR2 is YNNKEL (reference sequence). Trimming cost V 0 bases and J 5 bases; bases outside gene matches: 9. The CDR3 totals 16 residues. The CDR3 region is CASSQDGRGLAETQYF. The CDR3 DNA sequence: TGTGCCAGCAGCCAAGACGGCAGGGGGTTGGCGGAGACCCAGTACTTC.

The V gene is TRBV30, the J gene TRBJ1-1; D remains ambiguous. The germline V gene has CDR1 GTSNPN and CDR2 SVGIG (reference sequence). Trimming removed 0 bases from V and 5 bases from J, with 13 bases in between. This CDR3 region has 14 residues. CDR3 sequence (DNA): TGTGCCTGGAGTGTAACCCGGTTGAGGACTGAAGCTTTCTTT. This translates into CAWSVTRLRTEAFF.

This chain joins TRBV9 and TRBJ2-7; D tentatively fits TRBD1 or TRBD2 (5 bases each). The CDR3 contains 17 residues. V lost 0 bases and J lost 2, with 18 bases in between. Germline V gives CDR1 SGDLS, CDR2 YYNGEE. The CDR3 region has the DNA TGTGCCAGCAGCGTAGGGGCAGGGACGCTCAGGCCCTACGAGCAGTACTTC. Residues: CASSVGAGTLRPYEQYF.

The rearrangement links TRBV7-8 to TRBJ1-1; D call uncertain. Germline V gene data show CDR1 as SGHVS and CDR2 as FQNEAQ. The CDR3 has 17 residues. Deletions cut 5 bases from V and 6 bases from J, with 25 bases between. The CDR3 region is CASSHFRIASIGAEAFF. The CDR3 bases are TGTGCCAGCAGCCACTTCCGAATCGCCTCCATCGGGGCTGAAGCTTTCTTT.

This clonotype has only a few counts. The CDR3 spells CASSGLGTEAFF. CDR3 bases: TGTGCCAGCAGCGGACTGGGGACTGAAGCTTTCTTT. The rearrangement joins TRBV11-2 to TRBJ1-1; D gene uncertain. Germline V gene sequence: CDR1 SGHAT, CDR2 FQNNGV. The V end was cut by 5 bases, the J end by 5 bases, with 9 bases between. The CDR3 totals 12 residues.

For the CDR3, the DNA is TGTGCCAGCAGCCACAAAGGATACAATGAGCAGTTCTTC. Encoded protein: CASSHKGYNEQFF. This rearrangement joins TRBV3-1 to TRBJ2-1; the D is unclear. The germline V gene encodes CDR1 LGHDT and CDR2 YNNKEL (reference sequence). CDR3 size: 13 residues. V lost 3 bases, J lost 4 bases, and 7 bases lay in between.